This T cell receptor beta chain was sequenced for a study of blood T cell repertoires in COVID-19. Study details: The study drew acute and convalescent COVID-19 samples from the United States, Italy and Spain. Nucleic acid was either cDNA or gDNA, and it came from T cells, B-cell-depleted T cells, or PBMCs.

Seattle-derived patients entered the study during active infection and were followed longitudinally. CDR1 DFQATT and CDR2 SNEGSKA come from the germline V gene (reference sequence). V gave up 3 bases and J gave up 8 bases; unmatched junction bases: 0. This CDR3 contains 12 residues. The table came from immunoSEQ multiplex PCR; TCRdb's copy has only in-frame clones and leaves some out. Of 100,000 to 150,000 clones in the sample, about 85% were seen once. Sample: peripheral blood. The TCR was taken from an elderly woman with COVID-19, enrolled during active disease. The chain links TRBV20-1 to TRBJ2-1; 11 nucleotides line up with TRBD2. The CDR3 protein is CSASSGRDEQFF. The DNA of the CDR3 is TGCAGTGCTAGTAGCGGGAGGGATGAGCAGTTCTTC.